Each of the 23 T cell receptor beta chains below was sequenced from the same sample in a study of blood T cell repertoires in COVID-19. Clones were sequenced by immunoSEQ multiplex PCR, and TCRdb holds only the in-frame ones, with some missing. The sample has approximately 54,000 clones, around 83% seen once. Sequencing was performed on peripheral blood. The receptors come from a human donor in a cohort sampled during active COVID-19.

V is TRBV29-1 and J is TRBJ1-5; 7 nucleotides align to TRBD1. V lost 7 bases, J lost 4 bases, and 7 bases stayed unmatched. Germline V gene sequence: CDR1 SQVTM, CDR2 ANQGSEA. This CDR3 spans 13 amino acids. The DNA of the CDR3 is TGCAGCGCCTCGACAGGGTATAATCAGCCCCAGCATTTT. Residues: CSASTGYNQPQHF.

This clone was seen once. J is TRBJ2-2 and V is TRBV6-6; 9 bases are shared with TRBD1. The length of the CDR3 is 16 residues. Trimming took 6 bases from V and 1 from J; bases not matched to a gene: 6. CDR1 is MNHNY and CDR2 is SVGAGI in the germline V gene (reference sequence). The CDR3: CASRIPGQGNTGELFF. CDR3 DNA sequence: TGTGCCAGCAGGATCCCGGGACAGGGGAACACCGGGGAGCTGTTTTTT.

The chain recombines TRBV19 with TRBJ2-7; tentatively, D is TRBD2 (6 bases). The CDR3 loop spans 13 amino acids. Germline V CDR1 and CDR2: LNHDA, SQIVND (reference sequence). Trimming took 6 bases from V and 4 from J, leaving 13 bases between them. The CDR3 DNA is TGTGCCAGTAGCGGTAGCGGAGGATACGAGCAGTACTTC. Its protein product is CASSGSGGYEQYF.

The rearrangement uses TRBV11-2 and TRBJ2-1; possible D gene TRBD1, 6 bases. Trimming cost V 3 bases and J 7 bases, with 22 bases left between them. This CDR3 comprises 17 residues. Germline CDR1 and CDR2: SGHAT and FQNNGV. The CDR3 region has the DNA TGTGCCAGCAGCTTTACAGGGTACCCTACTAAGGGGAATGAGCAGTTCTTC. As protein: CASSFTGYPTKGNEQFF.

The rearrangement links TRBV7-6 to TRBJ2-5, with D possibly being TRBD1 (6 bases). V was trimmed by 0 bases and J by 1 base, leaving 9 bases between them. The CDR3 is 15 amino acids. Germline V gene lookup returns CDR1 SGHVS and CDR2 FNYEAQ. The CDR3 sequence is CASSLARQVQETQYF. The CDR3, as DNA: TGTGCCAGCAGCTTAGCCCGACAGGTCCAAGAGACCCAGTACTTC.

The chain has TRBV28 and TRBJ1-6; no clear D. Per germline, CDR1 MDHEN and CDR2 SYDVKM. Trimming cost V 6 bases and J 8 bases, with 8 bases left between them. This CDR3 region has 12 residues. The CDR3 bases are TGTGCCAGCAGCCAGGTTGATTCACCCCTCCACTTT. Protein sequence: CASSQVDSPLHF. Full variable domain (missing parts from reference TRBV28 and TRBJ1-6): DVKVTQSSRYLVKRTGEKVFLECVQDMDHENMFWYRQDPGLGLRLIYFSYDVKMKEKGDIPEGYSVSREKKERFSLILESASTNQTSMYLCASSQVDSPLHFGNGTRLTVT.

DNA of the CDR3: TGTGCCAGCAGTTACTCTCAGGGTCGTCAGCCCCAGCATTTT. Translating gives CASSYSQGRQPQHF. The chain combines TRBV6-5 with TRBJ1-5, with D possibly being TRBD1 (5 bases). Looked up from germline, CDR1 is MNHEY and CDR2 is SVGAGI. The CDR3 has 14 amino acids. The V gene lost 0 bases and the J gene lost 6 bases, with 9 bases spanning the gap.

This clone appeared a single time. The V and J genes are TRBV7-9 and TRBJ2-7; weak D call: TRBD2 (5 bases). The CDR3 is 14 residues long. The germline V and J ends were trimmed by 8 bases and 6 bases, with 20 bases remaining between them. Looked up from germline, CDR1 is SEHNR and CDR2 is FQNEAQ (reference sequence). The CDR3 reads CASGKRAGQIEQYF. DNA of the CDR3: TGTGCCAGCGGAAAGAGGGCAGGTCAGATCGAGCAGTACTTC.

The chain is built from TRBV18 and TRBJ2-5; 7 positions match TRBD1. J was trimmed by 2 bases and V by 1 base; bases with no gene match: 7. Germline lookup yields CDR1 KGHSH and CDR2 LQKENI. CDR3 length equals 16 residues. The CDR3 DNA sequence: TGTGCCAGCTCACCACGTCCCAGGGGGAATCAAGAGACCCAGTACTTC. This codes for CASSPRPRGNQETQYF.

The DNA for the CDR3 is TGTGCCAGCAGTTACTCTGGCGGACTAGCGGGGAGTTATAACTACGAGCAGTACTTC. Translation gives CASSYSGGLAGSYNYEQYF. The V and J genes are TRBV6-2 or TRBV6-3 and TRBJ2-7; 12 nucleotides agree with TRBD2. Germline loops: CDR1 MNHEY, CDR2 SVGEGT. The CDR3 has 19 amino acids. V was clipped by 0 bases and J by 3 bases; unmatched bases: 12.

The chain links TRBV18 to TRBJ2-7; 8 bases map to TRBD1. V lost 3 bases to trimming and J lost 1 base; unmatched junction nucleotides: 5. The germline V gene encodes CDR1 KGHSH and CDR2 LQKENI. The CDR3 consists of 15 residues. CDR3 region: CASSPGTGLSYEQYF. The CDR3 coding sequence is TGTGCCAGCTCACCTGGGACAGGCCTTTCCTACGAGCAGTACTTC.

The chain couples TRBV29-1 to TRBJ2-7; a possible D gene is TRBD1 (7 bases). The V gene lost 7 bases and the J gene lost 3 bases, with 16 bases spanning the gap. In germline, CDR1 is SQVTM, CDR2 ANQGSEA. The length of the CDR3 is 13 residues. The CDR3 loop reads CSARGQPSYEQYF. The CDR3 DNA reads TGCAGCGCGCGGGGACAGCCTAGCTACGAGCAGTACTTC.

This chain's CDR3 is CASSDPGTSTYNEQFF. The DNA of the CDR3 is TGTGCCAGCAGTGACCCCGGGACTAGCACCTACAATGAGCAGTTCTTC. This rearrangement joins TRBV25-1 to TRBJ2-1; 9 bases align to TRBD2. The CDR3 is 16 residues long. Germline V lookup: CDR1 MGHDK, CDR2 SYGVNS. Trimming removed 3 bases from V and 2 bases from J; junction bases left unmatched: 5.

The chain uses TRBV6-2 or TRBV6-3 and TRBJ2-7, with 13 bases that match TRBD2. The V and J ends lost 4 bases and 3 bases, in that order; junction bases with no gene match: 3. The CDR3 totals 15 residues. The germline V gene has CDR1 MNHEY and CDR2 SVGEGT. The CDR3 protein is CASSSLAGGLYEQYF. The CDR3 DNA sequence: TGTGCCAGCAGTTCACTAGCGGGAGGGCTCTACGAGCAGTACTTC.

V usage is TRBV7-9 and J usage is TRBJ2-1; TRBD2 matches 7 bases. The CDR3 contains 16 residues. After removal of 1 base from V and 3 bases from J, the junction contained 6 bases not matched to a gene. Germline CDR1 SEHNR, CDR2 FQNEAQ (reference sequence). In DNA form, the CDR3 reads TGTGCCAGCAGCTTAGGCGGGAGAGGTCTCTACAATGAGCAGTTCTTC. This codes for CASSLGGRGLYNEQFF.

The rearrangement joins TRBV5-1 to TRBJ2-7; weak D call: TRBD2 (6 bases). The CDR3 totals 14 residues. V gave up 2 bases and J gave up 4 bases, with 13 bases separating them. Germline assignment: CDR1 SGHRS and CDR2 YFSETQ. The CDR3 reads CASSFGRDGYEQYF. CDR3 coding DNA: TGCGCCAGCAGCTTTGGGCGGGATGGATACGAGCAGTACTTC. Based on the CDR3 plus reference TRBV5-1 and TRBJ2-7, the full variable domain is KAGVTQTPRYLIKTRGQQVTLSCSPISGHRSVSWYQQTPGQGLQFLFEYFSETQRNKGNFPGRFSGRQFSNSRSEMNVSTLELGDSALYLCASSFGRDGYEQYFGPGTRLTVT.

The V and J genes are TRBV28 and TRBJ2-7; perhaps TRBD2 as D (6 bases). The V end lost 6 bases, the J end lost 1 base, and 10 bases lay between the germline ends. Germline CDR1 reads MDHEN; CDR2 reads SYDVKM. This CDR3 spans 13 amino acids. CDR3 DNA: TGTGCCAGCAGCCGACTAGGATCCTACGAGCAGTACTTC. Amino acids: CASSRLGSYEQYF.

This rearrangement joins TRBV10-1 to TRBJ2-3; 9 nucleotides match TRBD2. Germline V gene sequence: CDR1 WNHNN, CDR2 SYGVQD (reference sequence). The CDR3 has 16 residues. The V gene end was trimmed by 5 bases and the J gene end by 3 bases; junction bases not matched to a gene: 9. The CDR3 region has the DNA TGCGCCAGCAGTCGCTTAGCGGGAGAGGTGACAGATACGCAGTATTTT. Translated: CASSRLAGEVTDTQYF.

The table lists this clone with a few counts. This chain connects TRBV5-6 to TRBJ2-3; 9 nucleotides line up with TRBD1. This CDR3 is built from 15 residues. Germline assignment: CDR1 SGHDT and CDR2 YYEEEE. J was trimmed by 5 bases and V by 0 bases; bases with no gene match: 4. In DNA, the CDR3 is TGTGCCAGCAGCTTGGGGGGACAGGGTATAGATACGCAGTATTTT. It encodes CASSLGGQGIDTQYF.

This rearrangement joins TRBV4-3 to TRBJ2-3; D uncertain. The germline V gene encodes CDR1 LGHNA and CDR2 YSLEER. V lost 1 base, J lost 1 base, and 9 bases lay in between. There are 15 residues in the CDR3. The CDR3 reads CASSQGALGTDTQYF. CDR3 in DNA: TGCGCCAGCAGCCAAGGGGCATTAGGCACAGATACGCAGTATTTT.

The V gene is TRBV6-5, the J gene TRBJ1-3; 10 bases align to TRBD1. This CDR3 region has 16 residues. The V and J ends lost 2 bases and 4 bases, in that order; junction bases with no gene match: 5. Per germline, CDR1 MNHEY and CDR2 SVGAGI. CDR3 loop: CASSYRQGARGNTIYF. CDR3 nucleotides: TGTGCCAGCAGTTACAGACAGGGGGCGCGGGGAAACACCATATATTTT.

The chain carries TRBV30 and TRBJ1-4, with 7 positions matching TRBD1. Germline assignment: CDR1 GTSNPN and CDR2 SVGIG (reference sequence). The junction had 6 bases not matched to a gene; V was cut back by 4 bases and J by 7 bases. The CDR3 has 13 amino acids. The CDR3: CAWTTGDGEKLFF. As DNA, the CDR3 is TGTGCCTGGACAACAGGGGACGGTGAAAAACTGTTTTTT.

This clone is labeled as medium-sized (0.01 to 0.1%). The CDR3 DNA reads as TGTGCCAGCAGCTTTAGGGGCGGTATGTGGAACATTCAGTACTTC. It specifies CASSFRGGMWNIQYF. The chain combines TRBV11-2 with TRBJ2-4; a weak D match, TRBD1 (5 bases). Germline V gives CDR1 SGHAT, CDR2 FQNNGV. V lost 3 bases, J lost 7 bases, and 16 bases lay in between. This CDR3 has 15 amino acids.